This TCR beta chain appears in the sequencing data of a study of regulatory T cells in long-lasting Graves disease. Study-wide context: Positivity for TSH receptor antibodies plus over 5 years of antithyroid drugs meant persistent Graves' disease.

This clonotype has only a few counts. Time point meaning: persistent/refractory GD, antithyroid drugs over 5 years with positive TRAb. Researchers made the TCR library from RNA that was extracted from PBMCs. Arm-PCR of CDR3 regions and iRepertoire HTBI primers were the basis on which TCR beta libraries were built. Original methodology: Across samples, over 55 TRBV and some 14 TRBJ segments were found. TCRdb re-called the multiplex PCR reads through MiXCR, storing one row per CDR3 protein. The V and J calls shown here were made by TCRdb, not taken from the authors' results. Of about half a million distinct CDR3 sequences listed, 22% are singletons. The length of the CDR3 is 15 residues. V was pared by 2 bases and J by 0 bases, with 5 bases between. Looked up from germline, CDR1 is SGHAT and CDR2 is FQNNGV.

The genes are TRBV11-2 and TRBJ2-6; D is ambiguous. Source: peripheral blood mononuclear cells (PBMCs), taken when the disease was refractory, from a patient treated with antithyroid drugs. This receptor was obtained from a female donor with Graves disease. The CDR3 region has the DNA TGTGCCAGCAGCTTAATGAGCTCTGGGGCCAACGTCCTGACTTTC. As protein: CASSLMSSGANVLTF.